The clone carrying this T cell receptor (beta chain) has at least ten counts. These data are taken from a study of OX40 agonist ivuxolimab in advanced cancers. Study-wide context: The dose of intravenous ivuxolimab that patients received every 2 weeks ranged from 0.01 to 10 mg/kg. More than 35% of patients had received prior checkpoint inhibitor therapy. Partial response was recorded in three patients: one hepatocellular carcinoma and two cutaneous melanoma cases. Patients assigned to dose escalation were diagnosed with hepatocellular carcinoma, melanoma, renal cell or head and neck cancer.

Some clones are missing from TCRdb's copy, which holds only in-frame ones; the method was immunoSEQ multiplex PCR. The sample has tens of thousands of clones, approximately 80% seen once. This receptor was identified in an adult with an advanced solid tumor such as melanoma, head and neck, liver or kidney cancer. The sequencing here drew on CD4+ or CD8+ T cells sorted from blood, taken in a trial of the OX40 agonist ivuxolimab.

The CDR3 is CASSLSWAYGYTF. CDR3 nucleotides: TGTGCCAGCAGTTTATCATGGGCGTATGGCTACACCTTC. This sequence joins TRBV28 and TRBJ1-2; D is unresolved. V dropped 1 base and J dropped 5 bases, with 8 bases sitting between them. This CDR3 region has 13 residues. Germline-derived CDR1 and CDR2 are MDHEN and SYDVKM.